A single sample gave rise to the 10 T cell receptor beta chains below, sequenced in a study of response to subunit inactivated influenza vaccine. TCRdb reanalysed the RT-PCR reads using MiXCR and keeps one entry per CDR3 protein. The data contain about 170,000 distinct CDR3 sequences, around 12% of them seen just once; the ten biggest clones take up 25% to 30%. A further study also used this sample, focusing on T cells expressing NK-cell markers. From that second work: The authors generated TCR beta cDNA through 5'RACE template switching with UMIs.

Sequencing used CD8+ T cells sorted from PBMCs, obtained roughly 13 days after vaccination. The receptor source for this set is a man in his fifties who received an inactivated influenza vaccine.

The chain combines TRBV4-2 with TRBJ1-5, with a possible D match to TRBD1 (5 bases). Trimming left V 0 bases short and J 2 bases short, with 14 bases between. This CDR3 is built from 17 residues. Germline V CDR1 and CDR2: LGHNA, YNFKEQ. CDR3 residues: CASSQDYGRAGNQPQHF. The CDR3 nucleotides read TGTGCCAGCAGCCAAGATTACGGCAGGGCGGGCAATCAGCCCCAGCATTTT.

The rearrangement links TRBV28 to TRBJ2-1; 10 bases map to TRBD2. Per germline, CDR1 MDHEN and CDR2 SYDVKM. The CDR3 consists of 15 residues. V shed 4 bases, J shed 5 bases, and the junction held 5 bases outside the gene matches. The chain's CDR3 is CASSSGLAEDNEQFF. The CDR3 DNA sequence: TGTGCCAGCAGTTCCGGACTAGCGGAAGACAATGAGCAGTTCTTC.

This clonotype appeared a few times. V gene TRBV6-1 combines with J gene TRBJ1-1; D perhaps matches TRBD1 (5 bases). Germline CDR1 MNHNS, CDR2 SASEGT. Between the trimmed V and J ends, which lost 7 bases and 4 bases, there was a span of 25 bases. The CDR3 is 17 amino acids. The CDR3 DNA reads TGTGCCAGCACCCTCTTGGGAGTCGGGGGGACGTTCACTGAAGCTTTCTTT. Translating gives CASTLLGVGGTFTEAFF.

This clonotype was seen a few times. This chain joins TRBV12-3 or TRBV12-4 and TRBJ2-7; no firm D call. The CDR3 is 12 amino acids. Trimming cost V 3 bases and J 6 bases, with 9 bases left between them. DNA of the CDR3: TGTGCCAGCAGTTTTTTTCAGGTCGAGCAGTACTTC. Translated, it gives CASSFFQVEQYF.

The chain combines TRBV6-1 with TRBJ1-2; a weak D match, TRBD1 (6 bases). V shed 6 bases and J shed 4 bases, with 15 bases lying between them. The CDR3 extends over 14 amino acids. Germline V gives CDR1 MNHNS, CDR2 SASEGT. The CDR3 loop reads CASRARGRLYGYTF. The CDR3 DNA reads as TGTGCCAGCAGAGCCAGGGGCAGACTCTATGGCTACACCTTC.

This clonotype was seen at least ten times. The chain is built from TRBV6-2 or TRBV6-3 and TRBJ1-2; 11 bases agree with TRBD1. The CDR3 runs 15 residues. Germline loops: CDR1 MNHEY, CDR2 SVGEGT. With 5 bases clipped from V and 2 bases from J, the junction kept 4 bases outside the gene matches. This CDR3 reads CASSIGQGANYGYTF. The CDR3 DNA sequence: TGTGCCAGCAGTATCGGACAGGGGGCGAACTATGGCTACACCTTC.

The chain combines TRBV2 with TRBJ2-7, with D unclear. The germline V gene has CDR1 SNHLY and CDR2 FYNNEI. The CDR3 contains 10 residues. Trimming pared 9 bases from V and 5 bases from J, leaving 8 bases between. The DNA of the CDR3 is TGTGCCAGTTTGGGCGACGAGCAGTACTTC. Translating it yields CASLGDEQYF.

This clonotype was recorded many times. V gene TRBV27 combines with J gene TRBJ2-7; a weak D match, TRBD1 (5 bases). With 1 base removed from V and 4 bases from J, the gap between germline ends came to 11 bases. The CDR3 has 14 residues. Germline V gene data show CDR1 as MNHEY and CDR2 as SMNVEV (reference sequence). CDR3 loop: CASSLFGRVYEQYF. Written as DNA, the CDR3 is TGTGCCAGCAGTTTATTTGGCAGGGTGTACGAGCAGTACTTC.

This clonotype was seen a handful of times. This sequence joins TRBV4-3 and TRBJ2-5; 7 positions agree with TRBD1. The CDR3 contains 16 residues. V gave up 2 bases and J gave up 5 bases; unmatched junction bases: 11. CDR1 LGHNA and CDR2 YSLEER come from the germline V gene. DNA of the CDR3: TGCGCCAGCAGCCAACCTAGGGGGCTCGTTGTGGAGACCCAGTACTTC. Translating gives CASSQPRGLVVETQYF.

This CDR3 reads CASSGRQELMLETQYF. The DNA of the CDR3 is TGTGCCAGCAGCGGTAGACAGGAACTTATGTTAGAGACCCAGTACTTC. The chain couples TRBV28 to TRBJ2-5; weak D call: TRBD1 (6 bases). CDR3 length: 16 amino acids. Looked up from germline, CDR1 is MDHEN and CDR2 is SYDVKM. Trimming removed 6 bases from V and 4 bases from J, with 21 bases in between. The whole variable domain, remainder taken from reference TRBV28 and TRBJ2-5, is DVKVTQSSRYLVKRTGEKVFLECVQDMDHENMFWYRQDPGLGLRLIYFSYDVKMKEKGDIPEGYSVSREKKERFSLILESASTNQTSMYLCASSGRQELMLETQYFGPGTRLLVL.